What follows are 20 T cell receptor beta chains derived from one specimen sequenced in a study. TCRdb independently ran MiXCR on the RT-PCR reads; one entry per CDR3 protein. The sample contains more than 600,000 distinct CDR3 sequences, 13% to 15% of which appear only once. Sample: memory CD4+ T cells from blood. These receptor sequences come from a female donor in good health, serving as a healthy control.

The chain carries TRBV20-1 and TRBJ2-3, with D maybe TRBD2 (6 bases). Germline V lookup: CDR1 DFQATT, CDR2 SNEGSKA (reference sequence). The CDR3 contains 13 residues. Trimming took off 7 bases at V and 5 bases at J, with 16 bases between the two ends. CDR3 in DNA: TGCAGTGGCAGCAGCGGGCCGGGAGATACGCAGTATTTT. Translation gives CSGSSGPGDTQYF.

The sample holds a few counts of this clonotype. V and J are TRBV25-1 and TRBJ1-1; D not resolved. The CDR3 is 14 amino acids. The V end lost 7 bases, the J end lost 3 bases, and 15 bases lay between the germline ends. Germline V gives CDR1 MGHDK, CDR2 SYGVNS. The CDR3 region is CASTDQLGYTEAFF. CDR3 nucleotides: TGTGCCAGCACCGATCAGTTAGGGTACACTGAAGCTTTCTTT.

This clonotype has ten or more counts. This chain joins TRBV24-1 and TRBJ1-5; unclear D gene. This CDR3 has 13 amino acids. Trimming removed 9 bases at V and 2 bases at J, with 10 bases between. CDR1 is KGHDR and CDR2 is SFDVKD in the germline V gene. The CDR3 sequence: CATVEWGNQPQHF. CDR3 bases: TGTGCCACCGTAGAGTGGGGCAATCAGCCCCAGCATTTT.

The V call is TRBV7-6, the J call TRBJ1-2; TRBD1 matches 8 bases. CDR1 is SGHVS and CDR2 is FNYEAQ in the germline V gene. The ends lost 5 bases at V and 8 bases at J; junction bases unmatched: 13. This CDR3 is 15 amino acids long. The CDR3 sequence is CASSPVTGTGYGYTF. The DNA of the CDR3 is TGTGCCAGCAGCCCAGTAACCGGGACAGGCTACGGCTACACCTTC.

This clonotype was seen only a few times. This chain connects TRBV19 to TRBJ2-7; perhaps TRBD1 as D (5 bases). Germline assignment: CDR1 LNHDA and CDR2 SQIVND (reference sequence). This CDR3 contains 14 residues. V was shortened by 5 bases and J by 7 bases, with 18 bases between the two germline ends. CDR3 loop: CASSVLLGSGEQYF. As DNA, the CDR3 is TGTGCCAGTAGTGTCCTACTCGGGTCAGGGGAGCAGTACTTC.

The V call is TRBV29-1, the J call TRBJ2-5; 7 nucleotides align to TRBD2. J was trimmed by 6 bases and V by 3 bases; bases with no gene match: 13. Germline V gene lookup returns CDR1 SQVTM and CDR2 ANQGSEA. The CDR3 has 15 amino acids. The CDR3: CSVEFREGIFKTQYF. Written as DNA, the CDR3 is TGCAGCGTTGAGTTCAGGGAGGGGATATTCAAGACCCAGTACTTC.

This clonotype was observed a handful of times. V is TRBV6-6 and J is TRBJ2-1; weak D call: TRBD1 (6 bases). The CDR3 is made up of 16 amino acids. V lost 0 bases and J lost 6, with 15 bases in between. From germline, CDR1 is MNHNY and CDR2 SVGAGI (reference sequence). The CDR3 bases are TGTGCCAGCAGTTACTCCGAACAGGGTGGAATCAATGAGCAGTTCTTC. Its translation: CASSYSEQGGINEQFF.

This chain uses TRBV6-2 or TRBV6-3 with TRBJ2-1; 9 nucleotides align to TRBD1. Per the germline V gene, CDR1 is MNHEY and CDR2 is SVGEGT. The CDR3 has 15 residues. With 6 bases clipped from V and 7 bases from J, the junction kept 10 bases outside the gene matches. CDR3 region: CASRNRGRGGNEQFF. The CDR3 nucleotides are TGTGCCAGCAGAAACAGGGGGCGCGGTGGGAATGAGCAGTTCTTC.

This clonotype has only a few counts. The V call is TRBV24-1, the J call TRBJ2-1; 10 nucleotides align to TRBD1. V dropped 4 bases and J dropped 8; count of bases not matched to a gene: 10. This CDR3 has 16 residues. Germline CDR1 reads KGHDR; CDR2 reads SFDVKD. CDR3 amino acids: CATSDPPGQGIDEQFF. The CDR3 DNA follows: TGTGCCACCAGTGACCCACCGGGACAGGGGATCGATGAGCAGTTCTTC.

This clonotype was seen repeatedly, ten times or more. This sequence joins TRBV15 and TRBJ1-5; D may be TRBD1 (5 bases). CDR1 and CDR2 (germline): LNHNV, YYDKDF (reference sequence). The CDR3 extends over 15 amino acids. The V and J ends lost 4 bases and 0 bases respectively, with 10 bases between them. CDR3 in amino acids: CATSKQEYSNQPQHF. The CDR3 coding sequence is TGTGCCACCAGCAAACAGGAATATAGCAATCAGCCCCAGCATTTT. Full variable domain (remainder filled in from reference TRBV15 and TRBJ1-5): DAMVIQNPRYQVTQFGKPVTLSCSQTLNHNVMYWYQQKSSQAPKLLFHYYDKDFNNEADTPDNFQSRRPNTSFCFLDIRSPGLGDTAMYLCATSKQEYSNQPQHFGDGTRLSIL.

This clonotype occurred many times. The gene calls are TRBV29-1 and TRBJ2-7; 9 bases map to TRBD1. V lost 7 bases to trimming and J lost 5 bases; unmatched junction nucleotides: 9. Germline CDR1 is SQVTM and CDR2 is ANQGSEA. CDR3 length equals 13 residues. The CDR3, as DNA: TGCAGCGGCTCGACGGGACAGGGAAACGAGCAGTACTTC. This sequence encodes CSGSTGQGNEQYF.

The chain couples TRBV20-1 to TRBJ2-7; D is perhaps TRBD2 (6 bases). V was trimmed by 0 bases and J by 7 bases, leaving 22 bases between them. This CDR3 is 16 amino acids long. Germline CDR1 and CDR2: DFQATT and SNEGSKA (reference sequence). In DNA form, the CDR3 reads TGCAGTGCTAGAGATGTCGGGGGAAGTTCCTACAATGAGCAGTACTTC. Translation gives CSARDVGGSSYNEQYF.

This clonotype turned up a few times. The V call is TRBV29-1, the J call TRBJ2-7; tentatively, D is TRBD1 or TRBD2 (5 bases each). Trimming shortened V by 2 bases and J by 5 bases, and 16 bases separated the two germline ends. In germline, CDR1 is SQVTM, CDR2 ANQGSEA. This CDR3 is 14 amino acids long. CDR3 amino acids: CSVERGDRDDEQYF. Written as DNA, the CDR3 is TGCAGCGTTGAAAGAGGGGACCGTGATGACGAGCAGTACTTC.

This clonotype was counted ten times or more. The chain carries TRBV6-6 and TRBJ1-1; 8 bases are shared with TRBD1. From germline, CDR1 is MNHNY and CDR2 SVGAGI (reference sequence). This CDR3 is 13 amino acids long. Trimming removed 6 bases from V and 5 bases from J; junction bases left unmatched: 5. The CDR3 loop is CASRAQGGTEAFF. The CDR3 region has the DNA TGTGCCAGCAGAGCACAGGGGGGGACTGAAGCTTTCTTT.

The sample holds a few counts of this clonotype. This sequence joins TRBV5-4 and TRBJ2-1; D unclear. CDR1 and CDR2 (germline): SGHNT, YYREEE (reference sequence). V was trimmed by 0 bases and J by 4 bases, leaving 14 bases between them. The CDR3 runs 16 residues. The CDR3 sequence is CASSLGGSDGYNEQFF. CDR3 nucleotides: TGTGCCAGCAGCTTGGGTGGCTCGGACGGGTACAATGAGCAGTTCTTC.

This clonotype was counted only a few times. The chain has TRBV5-1 and TRBJ1-1; possible D gene TRBD1, 5 bases. Trimming stripped 5 bases from V and 0 bases from J, with 8 bases between. The CDR3 loop spans 13 amino acids. Germline V lookup: CDR1 SGHRS, CDR2 YFSETQ. In DNA, the CDR3 is TGCGCCAGCAGAGCAGGGTTGAACACTGAAGCTTTCTTT. Its translation: CASRAGLNTEAFF.

This clonotype was detected ten times or more. This sequence joins TRBV6-5 and TRBJ2-1; D might be TRBD2 (5 bases). V lost 0 bases and J lost 1, with 7 bases in between. The CDR3 is 15 residues long. Looked up from germline, CDR1 is MNHEY and CDR2 is SVGAGI. The CDR3 DNA is TGTGCCAGCAGTTACTCCCGGAGGTCCTACAATGAGCAGTTCTTC. Amino acid sequence: CASSYSRRSYNEQFF.

This clonotype has a handful of counts. The chain recombines TRBV10-3 with TRBJ1-3, with a tentative D call TRBD1 (5 bases). Germline V lookup: CDR1 ENHRY, CDR2 SYGVKD. This CDR3 has 15 residues. V lost 10 bases and J 4 bases, leaving 20 bases between the germline ends. The CDR3 region is CATRNGAGSGNTIYF. The CDR3 DNA follows: TGTGCCACCAGAAACGGGGCCGGATCGGGAAACACCATATATTTT.

The chain combines TRBV18 with TRBJ1-1, with a possible D match to TRBD1 (5 bases). The V and J ends lost 0 bases and 1 base respectively, with 9 bases between them. There are 15 residues in the CDR3. The germline V gene encodes CDR1 KGHSH and CDR2 LQKENI. This CDR3 reads CASSPPQGRNTEAFF. CDR3 DNA: TGTGCCAGCTCACCACCGCAGGGCAGGAACACTGAAGCTTTCTTT.

This clonotype turned up a few times. The chain recombines TRBV7-9 with TRBJ2-5; possibly TRBD2 for D (6 bases). The CDR3 extends over 15 amino acids. The ends were cut back, 5 bases at V and 3 bases at J, with 16 bases in the middle. From germline, CDR1 is SEHNR and CDR2 FQNEAQ (reference sequence). CDR3 bases: TGTGCCAGCAGCCACCGGGACTGGACGAAAGAGACCCAGTACTTC. Encoded protein: CASSHRDWTKETQYF. The variable domain in full, with the rest retrieved from reference TRBV7-9 and TRBJ2-5, is DTGVSQNPRHKITKRGQNVTFRCDPISEHNRLYWYRQTLGQGPEFLTYFQNEAQLEKSRLLSDRFSAERPKGSFSTLEIQRTEQGDSAMYLCASSHRDWTKETQYFGPGTRLLVL.